These 15 T cell receptor beta chains came from one sample sequenced in a study of shared clonotypes between healthy human individuals. Some clones are missing from TCRdb's copy, which holds only in-frame ones; the method was immunoSEQ multiplex PCR. The table shows around 2.3 million clones, with about 94% occurring only once. The sequenced sample consisted of naive CD4+ T cells sorted from blood. Subset meaning: CD45RA+ positively selected. Every receptor here comes from a man aged 18-30 years in good health.

The DNA of the CDR3 is TGTGCCAGCAGCTCCCCAAGACTAGCGGGAGTGAGGTATGAGCAGTTCTTC. This encodes CASSSPRLAGVRYEQFF. The chain links TRBV13 to TRBJ2-1, with 12 bases fitting TRBD2. There are 17 residues in the CDR3. The germline V gene has CDR1 PRHDT and CDR2 FYEKMQ (reference sequence). The V and J ends lost 4 bases and 8 bases, in that order; junction bases with no gene match: 12. Full variable domain (outside the CDR3, taken from reference TRBV13 and TRBJ2-1): AAGVIQSPRHLIKEKRETATLKCYPIPRHDTVYWYQQGPGQDPQFLISFYEKMQSDKGSIPDRFSAQQFSDYHSELNMSSLELGDSALYFCASSSPRLAGVRYEQFFGPGTRLTVL.

This clone was seen a single time. The V and J genes are TRBV7-8 and TRBJ2-1; TRBD2 matches 8 bases. V shed 5 bases and J 8 bases; nucleotides not matched to a gene: 5. The length of the CDR3 is 13 residues. Germline V CDR1 and CDR2: SGHVS, FQNEAQ. DNA of the CDR3: TGTGCCAGCAGCCCGGGAGGGCCGTATGAGCAGTTCTTC. Translated: CASSPGGPYEQFF.

The J gene is TRBJ1-2, the V gene TRBV9; 12 nucleotides align to TRBD1. CDR1 is SGDLS, CDR2 YYNGEE, per germline. The V gene end was trimmed by 4 bases and the J gene end by 6 bases; junction bases not matched to a gene: 13. The CDR3 length is 17 residues. The CDR3 nucleotides read TGTGCCAGCAGCATCGGGACAGGGGGCCACATGATTCATGGCTACACCTTC. Protein product: CASSIGTGGHMIHGYTF.

The chain uses TRBV21-1 and TRBJ2-2; no DNA check was done on the table's D call, TRBD1. TRBV21-1 is recorded as a pseudogene. The CDR3 consists of 14 residues. The CDR3: CASRGTGRNGELFF. CDR3 bases: TGTGCCAGCCGTGGGACAGGGCGCAACGGGGAGCTGTTTTTT.

The J gene is TRBJ2-2, the V gene TRBV30; tentatively, D is TRBD1 or TRBD2 (5 bases each). V shed 0 bases and J shed 8 bases, with 13 bases lying between them. CDR3 size: 14 residues. Germline V gene lookup returns CDR1 GTSNPN and CDR2 SVGIG (reference sequence). CDR3 amino acids: CAWSVGPFQGELFF. The CDR3 nucleotides read TGTGCCTGGAGTGTGGGACCCTTCCAGGGGGAGCTGTTTTTT.

The V gene is TRBV7-2, the J gene TRBJ1-5; the D is unclear. This CDR3 region has 16 residues. Trimming stripped 1 base from V and 4 bases from J, with 14 bases between. Germline-derived CDR1 and CDR2 are SGHTA and FQGNSA. CDR3 sequence: CASSLEPAVGNQPQHF. As DNA, the CDR3 is TGTGCCAGCAGCTTAGAACCCGCAGTCGGAAATCAGCCCCAGCATTTT. The full variable domain, completed using reference TRBV7-2 and TRBJ1-5, is GAGVSQSPSNKVTEKGKDVELRCDPISGHTALYWYRQSLGQGLEFLIYFQGNSAPDKSGLPSDRFSAERTGGSVSTLTIQRTQQEDSAVYLCASSLEPAVGNQPQHFGDGTRLSIL.

CDR3 in amino acids: CASSQVAGATDTQYF. The DNA of the CDR3 is TGTGCCAGCAGCCAGGTAGCGGGGGCTACAGATACGCAGTATTTT. This chain links TRBV14 with TRBJ2-3; the match to TRBD2 covers 9 bases. The trim removed 3 bases at V and 3 bases at J, leaving 4 bases unmatched. Germline CDR1 SGHDN, CDR2 FVKESK. This CDR3 has 15 residues.

The chain links TRBV28 to TRBJ1-6; no clear D gene. Looked up from germline, CDR1 is MDHEN and CDR2 is SYDVKM. This CDR3 contains 14 residues. Trimming stripped 3 bases from V and 10 bases from J, with 13 bases between. The CDR3 reads CASSFPVTNSPLHF. As DNA, the CDR3 is TGTGCCAGCAGTTTCCCCGTCACGAACTCACCCCTCCACTTT.

The chain joins TRBV27 to TRBJ2-1; no definite D call. This CDR3 is 15 amino acids long. The V end was cut by 7 bases, the J end by 0 bases, with 13 bases between. Germline V gene sequence: CDR1 MNHEY, CDR2 SMNVEV (reference sequence). CDR3 sequence: CASNPGRSSYNEQFF. In nucleotides, the CDR3 is TGTGCCAGCAATCCAGGACGGAGCTCCTACAATGAGCAGTTCTTC.

This clone was observed a single time. CDR3 bases: TGCGCCAGCAGTGACCTCCGAGGAAACACCATATATTTT. Amino acid sequence: CASSDLRGNTIYF. The chain joins TRBV10-2 to TRBJ1-3; no reliable D call. CDR1 is WSHSY and CDR2 is SAAADI in the germline V gene. The CDR3 sequence is 13 residues long. V was clipped by 3 bases and J by 4 bases, with 7 bases between them.

The chain recombines TRBV2 with TRBJ1-3; D gene uncertain. CDR1 SNHLY and CDR2 FYNNEI come from the germline V gene. This CDR3 has 17 amino acids. V was shortened by 7 bases and J by 0 bases, with 19 bases between the two germline ends. The CDR3 region is CASTHGEGGSSGNTIYF. In nucleotides, the CDR3 is TGTGCCAGCACCCATGGGGAGGGCGGGAGCTCTGGAAACACCATATATTTT.

The genes are TRBV19 and TRBJ2-7; TRBD2 might be the D (5 bases). Per germline, CDR1 LNHDA and CDR2 SQIVND (reference sequence). V was trimmed by 5 bases and J by 6 bases, leaving 11 bases between them. This CDR3 comprises 12 residues. DNA of the CDR3: TGTGCCAGTAGTCAGCTCGGACTCGAGCAGTACTTC. Translation: CASSQLGLEQYF.

This clone is a singleton in its sample. The chain joins TRBV2 to TRBJ1-4, with a weak D call TRBD1 (5 bases). The germline V gene encodes CDR1 SNHLY and CDR2 FYNNEI. This CDR3 is built from 13 residues. V was trimmed by 2 bases and J by 8 bases, leaving 9 bases between them. The CDR3 loop is CASSEREGEKLFF. DNA of the CDR3: TGTGCCAGCAGTGAAAGGGAGGGGGAAAAACTGTTTTTT.

The genes are TRBV28 and TRBJ2-3; 7 bases line up with TRBD1. CDR1 is MDHEN and CDR2 is SYDVKM in the germline V gene. With 8 bases clipped from V and 1 base from J, the junction kept 0 bases outside the gene matches. The CDR3 has 12 residues. The CDR3 loop is CASQGGTDTQYF. The CDR3 DNA follows: TGTGCCAGCCAGGGGGGCACAGATACGCAGTATTTT. The full variable domain, with the rest looked up from reference TRBV28 and TRBJ2-3, is DVKVTQSSRYLVKRTGEKVFLECVQDMDHENMFWYRQDPGLGLRLIYFSYDVKMKEKGDIPEGYSVSREKKERFSLILESASTNQTSMYLCASQGGTDTQYFGPGTRLTVL.

The V and J genes are TRBV6-1 and TRBJ2-7; possible D gene TRBD2, 6 bases. Germline V gene sequence: CDR1 MNHNS, CDR2 SASEGT. Trimming stripped 6 bases from V and 10 bases from J, with 13 bases between. This CDR3 contains 11 residues. The CDR3, as DNA: TGTGCCAGCAGCGCGGGACTCCAACAGTACTTC. Translated, it gives CASSAGLQQYF.